Each of the 4 T cell receptor beta chains below was sequenced from the same sample in a study of blood T cell repertoires in COVID-19. Sequencing was performed with immunoSEQ multiplex PCR; in TCRdb, only in-frame clones are kept and a portion is missing. This table holds about 160,000 clones, approximately 88% found once. The sequencing sample was made of peripheral blood. Receptors were obtained from a woman aged 80 or over with active or convalescent COVID-19.

This chain uses TRBV19 with TRBJ1-1; TRBD1 aligns across 8 bases. The CDR3 totals 13 residues. The ends lost 9 bases at V and 4 bases at J; junction bases unmatched: 7. Looked up from germline, CDR1 is LNHDA and CDR2 is SQIVND (reference sequence). CDR3 protein: CASRGQGGTEAFF. The CDR3 bases are TGTGCCAGCAGAGGACAGGGTGGCACTGAAGCTTTCTTT.

The chain uses TRBV15 and TRBJ2-4; D might be TRBD1 (6 bases). The germline gives CDR1 LNHNV, CDR2 YYDKDF (reference sequence). The ends were cut back, 0 bases at V and 6 bases at J, with 15 bases in the middle. The CDR3 consists of 16 residues. CDR3 in amino acids: CATSRDLSGRGNIQYF. The CDR3 nucleotides read TGTGCCACCAGCAGAGATTTGTCGGGCAGGGGAAACATTCAGTACTTC. Looking up the rest from reference TRBV15 and TRBJ2-4 gives the full variable domain: DAMVIQNPRYQVTQFGKPVTLSCSQTLNHNVMYWYQQKSSQAPKLLFHYYDKDFNNEADTPDNFQSRRPNTSFCFLDIRSPGLGDTAMYLCATSRDLSGRGNIQYFGAGTRLSVL.

The chain couples TRBV7-3 to TRBJ2-6, with 8 nucleotides matching TRBD2. Germline-derived CDR1 and CDR2 are SGHTA and FQGTGA. The CDR3 covers 17 residues. The ends lost 4 bases at V and 0 bases at J; junction bases unmatched: 5. CDR3 nucleotides: TGTGCCAGCAGCTCCGGGGGGGCGGCCTCTGGGGCCAACGTCCTGACTTTC. This encodes CASSSGGAASGANVLTF.

This clone is a singleton in its sample. The rearrangement uses TRBV6-5 and TRBJ1-2, with 8 bases identical to TRBD1. Germline loops: CDR1 MNHEY, CDR2 SVGAGI. V gave up 3 bases and J gave up 5 bases; unmatched junction bases: 5. This CDR3 spans 14 amino acids. The CDR3 DNA is TGTGCCAGCAGTTATTTGGACAGGGCTTATGGCTACACCTTC. It translates to CASSYLDRAYGYTF.